This TCR beta chain was retrieved from a study of blood T cell repertoires in COVID-19. Assay: immunoSEQ multiplex PCR; the TCRdb copy retains only in-frame clones and omits some. In the table there are 100,000 or so clones, approximately 90% of which are singletons. The CDR3 length is 15 residues. Germline lookup yields CDR1 MNHEY and CDR2 SVGAGI. Trimming took 0 bases from V and 5 from J, leaving 13 bases between them. Details on this clone: Other DNA sequences within the sample encode an identical CDR3.

The source is a man in his fifties with active COVID-19. The specimen was peripheral blood. The V call is TRBV6-5, the J call TRBJ1-1; D is possibly TRBD1 (5 bases). DNA of the CDR3: TGTGCCAGCAGTTACTCGTGGCAGGGTCGGACTGAAGCTTTCTTT. Translated, it gives CASSYSWQGRTEAFF.